This TCR beta chain was obtained from a study of blood T cell repertoires in COVID-19. On the study more broadly: Collection of acute and convalescent COVID-19 samples took place in the United States, Italy and Spain. The analysed material was cDNA or gDNA that came from T cells, B-cell-depleted T cells, or PBMCs.

The CDR3 sequence is 13 residues long. Germline CDR1 SGHRS, CDR2 YFSETQ. The cohort comprised adults aged about 18 to 100 years residing in some 24 US areas. Some clones are missing from TCRdb's copy, which holds only in-frame ones; the method was immunoSEQ multiplex PCR. The sample lists 150,000 to 200,000 clones, around 82% seen once, with 4.5% to 6.5% in the top ten. A remark on this clone: At one of its ends the junction is not consistent with the germline gene, which may arise from a read error.

This chain links TRBV5-1 with TRBJ2-6; TRBD1 is a possible D gene (5 bases). The sample was PBMCs or T cells enriched from blood (not recorded which). The clonotype was recovered from a woman in her fifties or sixties with acute COVID-19. The CDR3 here is CATSSGGANVLTF. CDR3 DNA sequence: TGCGCCACCAGCTCAGGGGGGGCCAACGTCCTGACTTTC. Combining the CDR3 with reference TRBV5-1 and TRBJ2-6 gives the whole variable domain KAGVTQTPRYLIKTRGQQVTLSCSPISGHRSVSWYQQTPGQGLQFLFEYFSETQRNKGNFPGRFSGRQFSNSRSEMNVSTLELGDSALYLCATSSGGANVLTFGAGSRLTVL.